Each of the 26 T cell receptor beta chains below was sequenced from the same sample in a study of cytomegalovirus exposure and HLA in healthy donors. PCR used 60 Vbeta primers and 13 Jbeta primers. Generated by immunoSEQ multiplex PCR, the TCRdb table keeps only in-frame clones and is missing some. Altogether roughly 97,000 clones are present, over 60% being singletons, with the ten largest covering 5.8%. The source material was PBMCs. The receptors come from a man in his sixties in good health and CMV-seropositive.

V and J are TRBV5-1 and TRBJ2-7; TRBD1 agrees at 7 bases. The junction had 6 bases not matched to a gene; V was cut back by 2 bases and J by 7 bases. Germline V gene lookup returns CDR1 SGHRS and CDR2 YFSETQ. The CDR3 spans 13 residues. DNA of the CDR3: TGCGCCAGCAGCTTAGACAGGGCGGAAGAGCAGTACTTC. This encodes CASSLDRAEEQYF.

V is TRBV27 and J is TRBJ2-7, with a tentative D call TRBD1 (5 bases). V was clipped by 8 bases and J by 3 bases, with 17 bases between them. This CDR3 comprises 14 residues. The germline gives CDR1 MNHEY, CDR2 SMNVEV (reference sequence). CDR3 nucleotides: TGTGCCAGCGGACCTGGTAGGGGCGTCTACGAGCAGTACTTC. This translates into CASGPGRGVYEQYF.

The chain joins TRBV10-1 to TRBJ2-3, with TRBD2 matching 8 bases. CDR1 and CDR2 (germline): WNHNN, SYGVQD (reference sequence). CDR3 length equals 18 residues. J gave up 3 bases and V 3 bases, and 14 bases lay outside the gene matches. CDR3 in amino acids: CASSDPRTPGLGTDTQYF. CDR3 nucleotides: TGCGCCAGCAGTGACCCCCGGACCCCGGGACTAGGGACAGATACGCAGTATTTT.

V and J are TRBV28 and TRBJ2-1; perhaps TRBD1 as D (5 bases). Per germline, CDR1 MDHEN and CDR2 SYDVKM. This CDR3 spans 15 amino acids. V lost 2 bases and J lost 0, with 8 bases in between. The CDR3 reads CASSLRQLSYNEQFF. The CDR3, as DNA: TGTGCCAGCAGTTTAAGACAGCTCTCCTACAATGAGCAGTTCTTC.

The chain uses TRBV9 and TRBJ1-2; 8 bases map to TRBD1. In germline, CDR1 is SGDLS, CDR2 YYNGEE. This CDR3 is 13 amino acids long. V trimming: 7 bases; J trimming: 4 bases; junction bases outside the gene matches: 6. Here the CDR3 DNA reads TGTGCCAGCTCAGGGGGCCTCATCTATGGCTACACCTTC. It specifies CASSGGLIYGYTF.

At least ten counts were recorded for this clone. The V gene is TRBV7-6, the J gene TRBJ2-7; TRBD1 agrees at 8 bases. CDR1 and CDR2 from the germline V gene are SGHVS and FNYEAQ. There are 18 residues in the CDR3. Unmatched junction bases numbered 16, after V lost 5 bases and J lost 1 base. CDR3 coding DNA: TGTGCCAGCAGCCTAACAGGGGGGATTGGAGGTGCGTCCTACGAGCAGTACTTC. Translated, it gives CASSLTGGIGGASYEQYF.

The chain recombines TRBV11-1 with TRBJ1-2; TRBD1 agrees at 10 bases. The CDR3 runs to 12 residues. Germline trimming cut 5 bases from V and 8 bases from J; bases unmatched to any gene: 2. Germline V gene sequence: CDR1 SGHAT, CDR2 FQDESV (reference sequence). The CDR3 region is CASSLGQGGYTF. The CDR3 bases are TGTGCCAGCAGCCTGGGACAGGGGGGCTACACCTTC.

The gene calls are TRBV18 and TRBJ2-7; a weak D match, TRBD1 (6 bases). V was shortened by 5 bases and J by 2 bases, with 7 bases between the two germline ends. Looked up from germline, CDR1 is KGHSH and CDR2 is LQKENI. There are 12 residues in the CDR3. In DNA, the CDR3 is TGTGCCAGCTCAGGACAGACCTACGAGCAGTACTTC. Its translation is CASSGQTYEQYF.

This chain connects TRBV18 to TRBJ2-7; 12 bases align to TRBD1. The germline gives CDR1 KGHSH, CDR2 LQKENI. The CDR3 has 17 residues. The trim removed 1 base at V and 5 bases at J, leaving 9 bases unmatched. The CDR3 DNA is TGTGCCAGCTCACCACTGACGGCCGGGACAGGGGGCAACGAGCAGTACTTC. Translating gives CASSPLTAGTGGNEQYF.

The DNA of the CDR3 is TGCGCCAGCAGCTTGGCATGGGGCGCCACCTCCTACGAGCAGTACTTC. The encoded protein is CASSLAWGATSYEQYF. The chain joins TRBV5-1 to TRBJ2-7; the D gene is possibly TRBD1 (5 bases). Germline V CDR1 and CDR2: SGHRS, YFSETQ. The ends were cut back, 0 bases at V and 0 bases at J, with 13 bases in the middle. The CDR3 has 16 amino acids.

The chain has TRBV30 and TRBJ2-7; D is ambiguous. CDR3 length: 12 amino acids. CDR1 and CDR2 (germline): GTSNPN, SVGIG (reference sequence). V was shortened by 0 bases and J by 7 bases, with 10 bases between the two germline ends. The CDR3 is CAWSVESSEQYF. For the CDR3, the DNA is TGTGCCTGGAGTGTAGAGTCCTCTGAGCAGTACTTC.

This clone was seen only a few times. The chain links TRBV5-1 to TRBJ1-4, with D perhaps TRBD1 (6 bases). The germline V gene has CDR1 SGHRS and CDR2 YFSETQ. Trimming shortened V by 5 bases and J by 5 bases, and 16 bases separated the two germline ends. The CDR3 sequence is 15 residues long. The DNA for the CDR3 is TGCGCCAGCAGAGGGTTGGACAGTCTCAATGAAAAACTGTTTTTT. It translates to CASRGLDSLNEKLFF.

This clone came up a few times. The chain uses TRBV29-1 and TRBJ2-5; 10 positions match TRBD2. The CDR3 length is 13 residues. With V trimmed by 8 bases and J by 5 bases, 8 bases remained unmatched. CDR1 and CDR2 from the germline V gene are SQVTM and ANQGSEA. For the CDR3, the DNA is TGCAGCTCACCGGGACTAGCGTCGGAGACCCAGTACTTC. Residues: CSSPGLASETQYF.

This chain links TRBV2 with TRBJ2-1; the match to TRBD2 covers 10 bases. The CDR3 extends over 15 amino acids. Per germline, CDR1 SNHLY and CDR2 FYNNEI. The junction had 11 bases not matched to a gene; V was cut back by 6 bases and J by 9 bases. In nucleotides, the CDR3 is TGTGCCAGCAGATCCATCAGCGGGGGGGCCGCTGAGCAGTTCTTC. The encoded protein is CASRSISGGAAEQFF.

The chain carries TRBV9 and TRBJ1-5, with D tentatively TRBD1 (5 bases). This CDR3 spans 14 amino acids. CDR1 SGDLS and CDR2 YYNGEE come from the germline V gene. The V end was cut by 3 bases, the J end by 4 bases, with 11 bases between. The CDR3 is CASSADGGNQPQHF. As DNA, the CDR3 is TGTGCCAGCAGCGCGGACGGGGGAAATCAGCCCCAGCATTTT.

The chain carries TRBV18 and TRBJ2-2; a weak D match, TRBD1 (6 bases). Trimming removed 3 bases from V and 1 base from J, with 9 bases in between. This CDR3 contains 15 residues. The germline V gene encodes CDR1 KGHSH and CDR2 LQKENI. The CDR3 coding sequence is TGTGCCAGCTCACCCTCGGGACAGAACACCGGGGAGCTGTTTTTT. It specifies CASSPSGQNTGELFF.

The table lists this clone with a count of one. The V call is TRBV6-1, the J call TRBJ2-4, with 7 bases that match TRBD2. Germline-derived CDR1 and CDR2 are MNHNS and SASEGT. The CDR3 spans 16 residues. With V trimmed by 2 bases and J by 6 bases, 10 bases remained unmatched. The CDR3 coding sequence is TGTGCCAGCAGTGAATATTTCAGCGGGGATGGAAACATTCAGTACTTC. Translated, it gives CASSEYFSGDGNIQYF.

The rearrangement links TRBV18 to TRBJ1-6, with D hard to call. The CDR3 has 13 residues. Germline values: CDR1 KGHSH, CDR2 LQKENI. Trimming shortened V by 6 bases and J by 8 bases, and 11 bases separated the two germline ends. The CDR3 reads CASSLSEDSPLHF. CDR3 sequence (DNA): TGTGCCAGCTCTCTCTCAGAGGATTCACCCCTCCACTTT.

The CDR3 nucleotides read TGTGCCAGCAGCCAAGCGCGTAACACCGGGGAGCTGTTTTTT. Translated, it gives CASSQARNTGELFF. The V and J genes are TRBV14 and TRBJ2-2; D is unresolved. CDR1 SGHDN and CDR2 FVKESK come from the germline V gene. There are 14 residues in the CDR3. Trimming removed 1 base from V and 2 bases from J, with 5 bases in between.

In its sample, this clone was seen a few times. This sequence joins TRBV6-1 and TRBJ1-5, with TRBD1 identical over 11 bases. J was trimmed by 3 bases and V by 5 bases; bases with no gene match: 3. The CDR3 extends over 15 amino acids. CDR1 MNHNS and CDR2 SASEGT come from the germline V gene. The CDR3 spells CASSWTGGFNQPQHF. In DNA, the CDR3 is TGTGCCAGCAGTTGGACAGGGGGCTTCAATCAGCCCCAGCATTTT.

The chain is built from TRBV18 and TRBJ2-7; 10 nucleotides match TRBD1. The CDR3 runs to 14 residues. V trimming: 6 bases; J trimming: 4 bases; junction bases outside the gene matches: 6. The germline CDR1 and CDR2 sequences are KGHSH and LQKENI. The CDR3 DNA reads TGTGCCAGCTCCCCCGGGACAGGGGTGTACGAGCAGTACTTC. It translates to CASSPGTGVYEQYF.

The genes are TRBV7-8 and TRBJ2-1; the D gene is possibly TRBD1 (5 bases). The germline V gene has CDR1 SGHVS and CDR2 FQNEAQ. The CDR3 is made up of 14 amino acids. V was clipped by 5 bases and J by 6 bases, with 14 bases between them. In DNA form, the CDR3 reads TGTGCCAGCAGCCCCGCTCCACAGGTCAATGAGCAGTTCTTC. It is translated as CASSPAPQVNEQFF. The entire variable domain, with the rest obtained from reference TRBV7-8 and TRBJ2-1, is as follows: GAGVSQSPRYKVAKRGQDVALRCDPISGHVSLFWYQQALGQGPEFLTYFQNEAQLDKSGLPSDRFFAERPEGSVSTLKIQRTQQEDSAVYLCASSPAPQVNEQFFGPGTRLTVL.

The rearrangement links TRBV6-6 to TRBJ1-5; 9 bases fit TRBD1. V shed 11 bases and J 6 bases; nucleotides not matched to a gene: 11. In germline, CDR1 is MNHNY, CDR2 SVGAGI (reference sequence). The CDR3 totals 14 residues. The CDR3 bases are TGTGCCGGCCACCGGGACAGGGTAGGTCAGCCCCAGCATTTT. Its protein is CAGHRDRVGQPQHF.

Notes on this clone: This CDR3 fails to terminate in the conserved phenylalanine or tryptophan, so it likely reflects a read error. The limits of the CDR3 on the DNA are not certain, so only TCRdb's listed CDR3 is given. The chain links TRBV21-1 to TRBJ1-6; TRBD1, as called in the table, went unchecked against the DNA. TRBV21-1 is a listed pseudogene. The CDR3 contains 16 residues when both ends are counted. Here the CDR3 reads CASSPGDRRRISPLHL.

V is TRBV6-1 and J is TRBJ1-4, with 7 bases that match TRBD1. The CDR3 runs to 13 residues. Germline V gene lookup returns CDR1 MNHNS and CDR2 SASEGT. V was clipped by 6 bases and J by 7 bases; unmatched bases: 5. The CDR3 is CASRGTEVEKLFF. DNA for the CDR3: TGTGCCAGCAGGGGGACAGAGGTTGAAAAACTGTTTTTT.

This clone was observed a handful of times. V gene TRBV4-3 combines with J gene TRBJ2-7, with 7 bases fitting TRBD1. CDR1 is LGHNA and CDR2 is YSLEER in the germline V gene. Unmatched junction bases numbered 5, after V lost 4 bases and J lost 2 bases. This CDR3 is built from 14 residues. In DNA form, the CDR3 reads TGCGCCAGCAGCCGAGGACAGGCCGCCTACGAGCAGTACTTC. Its protein product is CASSRGQAAYEQYF.